These 25 T cell receptor beta chains share one sample of origin, sequenced in a study of CD8+CD57+ T cells in acquired aplastic anemia. CDR3 and TCR beta VDJ profiling relied on genomic DNA as the template. TCRdb analysed the reads with MiXCR anew, one entry per CDR3 protein. The sample includes 150,000 to 160,000 distinct CDR3 sequences, just over 50% of them seen just once. Sequencing involved patients with CD8+CD57+ cell expansion previously shown by flow cytometry. Sequences were obtained from sorted CD4+, CD8+, or CD8+CD57+ T cells (not recorded which) from PBMCs. The source of these receptors is a human donor with aplastic anemia.

A single count supports this clonotype. The CDR3: CASSLDTMPYEQYF. CDR3 DNA sequence: TGCGCCAGCAGCTTGGACACGATGCCCTACGAGCAGTACTTC. This rearrangement joins TRBV5-1 to TRBJ2-7, with unresolved D. Trimming left V 0 bases short and J 2 bases short, with 9 bases between. The germline V gene has CDR1 SGHRS and CDR2 YFSETQ. The CDR3 totals 14 residues.

This chain connects TRBV7-9 to TRBJ2-2, with no clear D. Germline-derived CDR1 and CDR2 are SEHNR and FQNEAQ (reference sequence). The CDR3 has 13 amino acids. The V and J ends lost 5 bases and 2 bases respectively, with 6 bases between them. As DNA, the CDR3 is TGTGCCAGCAGCCATCTAAACACCGGGGAGCTGTTTTTT. It is translated as CASSHLNTGELFF.

The J gene is TRBJ1-5, the V gene TRBV7-6; D remains ambiguous. CDR3 length: 12 residues. With 5 bases removed from V and 10 bases from J, the gap between germline ends came to 12 bases. Germline V gene sequence: CDR1 SGHVS, CDR2 FNYEAQ. The CDR3, as DNA: TGTGCCAGCAGCACGCTTACAGATCCCCAGCATTTT. This codes for CASSTLTDPQHF.

The rearrangement uses TRBV29-1 and TRBJ2-7, with D tentatively TRBD2 (5 bases). This CDR3 is 14 amino acids long. The V and J ends lost 8 bases and 3 bases respectively, with 20 bases between them. Germline V gives CDR1 SQVTM, CDR2 ANQGSEA. Here the CDR3 reads CSSIKGREGYEQYF. The CDR3 region has the DNA TGCAGCAGTATTAAGGGTCGAGAGGGCTACGAGCAGTACTTC.

The chain carries TRBV7-2 and TRBJ2-1; possibly TRBD1 or TRBD2 for D (5 bases each). Trimming shortened V by 8 bases and J by 9 bases, and 11 bases separated the two germline ends. The CDR3 length is 11 residues. The V gene's germline CDR1 is SGHTA and CDR2 FQGNSA. The CDR3 region has the DNA TGTGCCAGCGGTTCAGGGACTGAGCAGTTCTTC. Residues: CASGSGTEQFF.

This clonotype was picked up many times. CDR3 in DNA: TGTGCCAGCAGAGTGACTAGCGAGCCAAGGAAGACCCAGTACTTC. As protein: CASRVTSEPRKTQYF. This chain connects TRBV2 to TRBJ2-5; TRBD2 aligns across 8 bases. V shed 6 bases, J shed 6 bases, and the junction held 12 bases outside the gene matches. The CDR3 has 15 residues. CDR1 SNHLY and CDR2 FYNNEI come from the germline V gene.

This clonotype was seen many times. The gene calls are TRBV6-2 or TRBV6-3 and TRBJ1-5, with 7 bases identical to TRBD1. This CDR3 is built from 15 residues. CDR1 and CDR2 from the germline V gene are MNHEY and SVGEGT. The trim removed 7 bases at V and 3 bases at J, leaving 9 bases unmatched. CDR3 coding DNA: TGTGCCAGCAACAGAGGGGGCCCCTACAATCAGCCCCAGCATTTT. Translation: CASNRGGPYNQPQHF.

This clonotype was counted only a few times. The V gene is TRBV27, the J gene TRBJ2-7; maybe TRBD1 (6 bases). The germline V gene encodes CDR1 MNHEY and CDR2 SMNVEV (reference sequence). This CDR3 region has 17 residues. Trimming took off 6 bases at V and 5 bases at J, with 26 bases between the two ends. The chain's CDR3 is CASRRLLGAPGSHEQYF. Written as DNA, the CDR3 is TGTGCCAGCAGGCGTTTATTGGGGGCGCCTGGTTCGCACGAGCAGTACTTC.

The table lists this clonotype with many counts. The rearrangement joins TRBV11-2 to TRBJ2-7; 9 bases line up with TRBD1. V shed 4 bases and J 4 bases; nucleotides not matched to a gene: 8. CDR3 size: 15 residues. Looked up from germline, CDR1 is SGHAT and CDR2 is FQNNGV. The CDR3 DNA sequence: TGTGCCAGCAGCTACGGGACAGGGCCGATTTACGAGCAGTACTTC. It encodes CASSYGTGPIYEQYF.

About this clonotype itself: This sequence may be a read error, since a much larger clone differs from it by one base. V and J are TRBV4-1 and TRBJ1-1; no clear D gene. The CDR3 spans 15 residues. Germline CDR1 MGHRA, CDR2 YSYEKL. CDR3 residues: CASSQVPSMNTDAFF. The CDR3 coding sequence is TGCGCCAGCAGCCAAGTGCCCTCTATGAACACTGACGCTTTCTTT.

This clonotype was recorded many times. The rearrangement links TRBV19 to TRBJ1-5; D possibly corresponds to TRBD1 (6 bases). Trimming stripped 3 bases from V and 6 bases from J, with 12 bases between. The CDR3 is 14 amino acids. Germline values: CDR1 LNHDA, CDR2 SQIVND (reference sequence). In DNA, the CDR3 is TGTGCCAGTAGTATCGCAGGGGCGGGTCAGCCCCAGCATTTT. Translating gives CASSIAGAGQPQHF.

The CDR3 nucleotides are TGTGCCAGCAGCTTATCGGGGATCGGGGAGCTGTTTTTT. As protein: CASSLSGIGELFF. The chain joins TRBV7-2 to TRBJ2-2; the D gene is possibly TRBD2 (5 bases). V lost 2 bases and J 7 bases, leaving 8 bases between the germline ends. The CDR3 is 13 residues long. Germline-derived CDR1 and CDR2 are SGHTA and FQGNSA.

This clonotype came up many times. V is TRBV6-5 and J is TRBJ2-7; 7 bases line up with TRBD2. V lost 0 bases, J lost 4 bases, and 6 bases stayed unmatched. The CDR3 sequence is 15 residues long. Looked up from germline, CDR1 is MNHEY and CDR2 is SVGAGI. The CDR3 protein is CASSYSGSGAYEQYF. In nucleotides, the CDR3 is TGTGCCAGCAGTTACTCGGGCAGCGGGGCTTACGAGCAGTACTTC.

The chain couples TRBV20-1 to TRBJ2-5; D tentatively fits TRBD1 or TRBD2 (6 bases each). This CDR3 contains 13 residues. Per germline, CDR1 DFQATT and CDR2 SNEGSKA (reference sequence). The V and J ends lost 6 bases and 7 bases respectively, with 18 bases between them. The chain's CDR3 is CSAKRGAEGTQYF. The CDR3 DNA is TGCAGTGCAAAAAGGGGGGCTGAAGGGACCCAGTACTTC.

The J gene is TRBJ2-2, the V gene TRBV7-3; D gene ambiguous. Germline-derived CDR1 and CDR2 are SGHTA and FQGTGA. V lost 5 bases, J lost 6 bases, and 10 bases lay in between. This CDR3 comprises 13 residues. CDR3 region: CASSPNLAGELFF. CDR3 DNA sequence: TGTGCCAGCAGCCCAAACCTGGCCGGGGAGCTGTTTTTT. Full variable domain (missing parts from reference TRBV7-3 and TRBJ2-2): GAGVSQTPSNKVTEKGKYVELRCDPISGHTALYWYRQSLGQGPEFLIYFQGTGAADDSGLPNDRFFAVRPEGSVSTLKIQRTERGDSAVYLCASSPNLAGELFFGEGSRLTVL.

CDR3 DNA sequence: TGTGCCACCAGTGATTTAAGTCGGGACTATGAGACCCAGTACTTC. Its translation is CATSDLSRDYETQYF. The chain carries TRBV24-1 and TRBJ2-5; 7 positions agree with TRBD2. This CDR3 is built from 15 residues. The V segment lost 1 base and the J segment 5 bases; nucleotides outside the gene matches: 6. Germline V gives CDR1 KGHDR, CDR2 SFDVKD.

This clonotype was detected only a few times. V usage is TRBV19 and J usage is TRBJ2-3; TRBD2 is a possible D gene (5 bases). The CDR3 contains 14 residues. The germline gives CDR1 LNHDA, CDR2 SQIVND (reference sequence). V lost 5 bases, J lost 4 bases, and 13 bases lay in between. CDR3 bases: TGTGCCAGTAGTGTAGCGCTCCCCCCAGATACGCAGTATTTT. It codes for CASSVALPPDTQYF. Full variable domain (outside the CDR3, taken from reference TRBV19 and TRBJ2-3): DGGITQSPKYLFRKEGQNVTLSCEQNLNHDAMYWYRQDPGQGLRLIYYSQIVNDFQKGDIAEGYSVSREKKESFPLTVTSAQKNPTAFYLCASSVALPPDTQYFGPGTRLTVL.

The CDR3 DNA follows: TGTGCCAGCAGCTTAGAAGGTCTCTATGGCTACACCTTC. This encodes CASSLEGLYGYTF. The rearrangement uses TRBV7-6 and TRBJ1-2; no clear D gene. CDR1 is SGHVS and CDR2 is FNYEAQ in the germline V gene. This CDR3 is built from 13 residues. With 1 base removed from V and 4 bases from J, the gap between germline ends came to 7 bases.

The gene calls are TRBV25-1 and TRBJ2-5, with 8 bases fitting TRBD2. There are 14 residues in the CDR3. Unmatched junction bases numbered 8, after V lost 6 bases and J lost 5 bases. Germline lookup yields CDR1 MGHDK and CDR2 SYGVNS. Here the CDR3 DNA reads TGTGCCAGCAGCTATTCGGGGGGGCTCGAGACCCAGTACTTC. Encoded protein: CASSYSGGLETQYF. Full variable domain (outside the CDR3, taken from reference TRBV25-1 and TRBJ2-5): EADIYQTPRYLVIGTGKKITLECSQTMGHDKMYWYQQDPGMELHLIHYSYGVNSTEKGDLSSESTVSRIRTEHFPLTLESARPSHTSQYLCASSYSGGLETQYFGPGTRLLVL.

This rearrangement joins TRBV12-3 or TRBV12-4 to TRBJ2-3, with 15 bases lining up with TRBD2. This CDR3 spans 16 amino acids. The V and J ends lost 6 bases and 3 bases, in that order; junction bases with no gene match: 4. CDR3 in amino acids: CASRRTSGGATDTQYF. The CDR3 nucleotides are TGTGCCAGCAGGCGGACTAGCGGGGGGGCAACAGATACGCAGTATTTT.

The chain joins TRBV20-1 to TRBJ2-7, with 7 bases fitting TRBD2. This CDR3 spans 14 amino acids. V lost 0 bases and J lost 3; bases outside the gene matches: 5. Germline V gene lookup returns CDR1 DFQATT and CDR2 SNEGSKA (reference sequence). CDR3: CSARESGVSYEQYF. The CDR3 DNA sequence: TGCAGTGCTAGAGAAAGCGGGGTAAGCTACGAGCAGTACTTC.

V is TRBV10-3 and J is TRBJ1-2, with a possible D match to TRBD1 (5 bases). V dropped 1 base and J dropped 5 bases, with 8 bases sitting between them. Germline V gives CDR1 ENHRY, CDR2 SYGVKD. The length of the CDR3 is 13 residues. As DNA, the CDR3 is TGTGCCATCAGTGAGTTACAGGTATATGGCTACACCTTC. Amino acids: CAISELQVYGYTF.

This clonotype occurred many times. The chain links TRBV7-2 to TRBJ2-1, with 11 bases fitting TRBD2. The CDR3 has 18 amino acids. The V gene end was trimmed by 0 bases and the J gene end by 3 bases; junction bases not matched to a gene: 7. In germline, CDR1 is SGHTA, CDR2 FQGNSA. The CDR3 here is CASSLASGGATVYNEQFF. The CDR3 region has the DNA TGTGCCAGCAGCTTAGCTAGCGGGGGGGCAACGGTCTACAATGAGCAGTTCTTC. The variable domain in full, with the rest retrieved from reference TRBV7-2 and TRBJ2-1, is GAGVSQSPSNKVTEKGKDVELRCDPISGHTALYWYRQSLGQGLEFLIYFQGNSAPDKSGLPSDRFSAERTGGSVSTLTIQRTQQEDSAVYLCASSLASGGATVYNEQFFGPGTRLTVL.

At least ten counts were recorded for this clonotype. The rearrangement joins TRBV6-1 to TRBJ2-2; perhaps TRBD1 as D (6 bases). Germline CDR1 reads MNHNS; CDR2 reads SASEGT. Trimming stripped 6 bases from V and 2 bases from J, with 13 bases between. CDR3 size: 15 residues. The chain's CDR3 is CASSPDRLNTGELFF. The CDR3, as DNA: TGTGCCAGCAGCCCCGACAGGCTAAACACCGGGGAGCTGTTTTTT.

The chain uses TRBV19 and TRBJ1-6, with a possible D match to TRBD1 (6 bases). Between the trimmed V and J ends, which lost 9 bases and 13 bases, there was a span of 16 bases. This CDR3 region has 12 residues. CDR1 and CDR2 from the germline V gene are LNHDA and SQIVND (reference sequence). The DNA for the CDR3 is TGTGCCAGCCGAATTACAGGGTCGCCCCTCCACTTT. It encodes CASRITGSPLHF.